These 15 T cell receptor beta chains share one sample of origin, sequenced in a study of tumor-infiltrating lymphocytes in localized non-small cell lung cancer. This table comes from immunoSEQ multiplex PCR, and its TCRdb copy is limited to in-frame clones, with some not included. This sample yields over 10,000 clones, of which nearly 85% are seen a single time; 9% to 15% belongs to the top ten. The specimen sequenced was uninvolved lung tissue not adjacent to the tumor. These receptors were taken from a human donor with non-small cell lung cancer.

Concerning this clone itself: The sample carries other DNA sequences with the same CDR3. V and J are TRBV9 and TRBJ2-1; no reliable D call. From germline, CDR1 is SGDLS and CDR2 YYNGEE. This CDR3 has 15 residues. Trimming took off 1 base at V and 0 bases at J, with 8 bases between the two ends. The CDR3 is CASSVKVSSYNEQFF. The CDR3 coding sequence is TGTGCCAGCAGCGTAAAGGTGAGCTCCTACAATGAGCAGTTCTTC.

The chain's CDR3 is CAISDPAGLAGETQYF. The CDR3 DNA sequence: TGTGCCATCAGTGACCCCGCCGGCCTAGCGGGGGAGACCCAGTACTTC. V and J are TRBV10-3 and TRBJ2-5, with TRBD2 matching over 9 bases. CDR1 is ENHRY and CDR2 is SYGVKD in the germline V gene. Trimming cost V 3 bases and J 5 bases; bases outside gene matches: 10. The CDR3 runs 16 residues.

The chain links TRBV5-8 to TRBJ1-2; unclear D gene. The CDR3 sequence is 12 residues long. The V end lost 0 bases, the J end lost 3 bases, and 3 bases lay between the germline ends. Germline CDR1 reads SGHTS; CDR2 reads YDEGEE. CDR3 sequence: CASSLDHYGYTF. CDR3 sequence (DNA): TGTGCCAGCAGCTTGGATCACTATGGCTACACCTTC.

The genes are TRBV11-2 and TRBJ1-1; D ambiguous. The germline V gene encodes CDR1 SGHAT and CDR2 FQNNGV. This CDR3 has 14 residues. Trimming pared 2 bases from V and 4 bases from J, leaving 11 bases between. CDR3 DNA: TGTGCCAGCAGCTTAACAGAGAGTAGCACTGAAGCTTTCTTT. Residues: CASSLTESSTEAFF.

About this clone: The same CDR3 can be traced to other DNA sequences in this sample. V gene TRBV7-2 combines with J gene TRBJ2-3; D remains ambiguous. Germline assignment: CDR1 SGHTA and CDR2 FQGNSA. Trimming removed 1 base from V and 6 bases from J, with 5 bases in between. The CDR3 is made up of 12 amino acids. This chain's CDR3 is CASSLVGDTQYF. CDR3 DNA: TGTGCCAGCAGCTTAGTGGGGGATACGCAGTATTTT.

The CDR3 here is CASSPPGGPVTGELFF. DNA of the CDR3: TGTGCCAGCAGCCCCCCCGGGGGGCCGGTCACCGGGGAGCTGTTTTTT. The chain combines TRBV5-4 with TRBJ2-2, with TRBD2 as a possible D gene (7 bases). V dropped 4 bases and J dropped 4 bases, with 17 bases sitting between them. CDR3 size: 16 residues. Germline V gene sequence: CDR1 SGHNT, CDR2 YYREEE (reference sequence).

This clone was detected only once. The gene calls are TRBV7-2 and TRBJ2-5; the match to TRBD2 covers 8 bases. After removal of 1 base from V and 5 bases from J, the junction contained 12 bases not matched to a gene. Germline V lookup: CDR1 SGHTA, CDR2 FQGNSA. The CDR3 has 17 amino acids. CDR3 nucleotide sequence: TGTGCCAGCAGCTTAGGGGCCCGGGGGGGGCCCGGGGAGACCCAGTACTTC. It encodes CASSLGARGGPGETQYF.

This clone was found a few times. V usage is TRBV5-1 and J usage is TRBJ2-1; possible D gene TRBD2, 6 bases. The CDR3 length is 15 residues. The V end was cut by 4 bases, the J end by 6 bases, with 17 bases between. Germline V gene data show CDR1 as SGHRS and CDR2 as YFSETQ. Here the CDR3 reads CASSVGGTGSNEQFF. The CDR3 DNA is TGCGCCAGCAGCGTCGGGGGAACCGGCTCCAATGAGCAGTTCTTC.

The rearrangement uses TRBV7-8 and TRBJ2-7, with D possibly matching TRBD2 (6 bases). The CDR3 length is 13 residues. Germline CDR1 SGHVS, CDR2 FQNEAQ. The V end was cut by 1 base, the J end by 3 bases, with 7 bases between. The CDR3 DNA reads TGTGCCAGCAGCTTAGGGGGGGTCTACGAGCAGTACTTC. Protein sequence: CASSLGGVYEQYF. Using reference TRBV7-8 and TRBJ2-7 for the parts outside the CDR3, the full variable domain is GAGVSQSPRYKVAKRGQDVALRCDPISGHVSLFWYQQALGQGPEFLTYFQNEAQLDKSGLPSDRFFAERPEGSVSTLKIQRTQQEDSAVYLCASSLGGVYEQYFGPGTRLTVT.

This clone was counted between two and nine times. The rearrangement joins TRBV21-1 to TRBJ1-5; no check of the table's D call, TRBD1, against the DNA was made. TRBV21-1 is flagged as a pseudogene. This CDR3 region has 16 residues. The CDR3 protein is CASSRPPGNSNQPQHF. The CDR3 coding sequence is TGTGCCAGCAGCAGGCCCCCAGGGAATAGCAATCAGCCCCAGCATTTT.

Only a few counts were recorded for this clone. The CDR3 DNA reads as TGTGCCAGCAACATACTCGGTAGGGAGCAGTACTTC. It translates to CASNILGREQYF. The gene calls are TRBV5-5 and TRBJ2-7; D remains unclear. Trimming removed 6 bases from V and 7 bases from J, with 14 bases in between. The CDR3 length is 12 residues. Germline values: CDR1 SGHKS, CDR2 YYEKEE (reference sequence).

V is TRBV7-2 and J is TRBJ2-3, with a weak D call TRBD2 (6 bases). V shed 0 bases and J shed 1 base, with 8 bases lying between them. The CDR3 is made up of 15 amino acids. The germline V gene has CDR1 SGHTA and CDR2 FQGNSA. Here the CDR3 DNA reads TGTGCCAGCAGCTTAGCGGGGGGACGCACAGATACGCAGTATTTT. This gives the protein CASSLAGGRTDTQYF.

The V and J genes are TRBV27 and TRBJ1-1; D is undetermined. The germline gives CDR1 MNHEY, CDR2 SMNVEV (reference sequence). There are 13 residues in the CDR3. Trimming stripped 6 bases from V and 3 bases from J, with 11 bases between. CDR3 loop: CASSYREDTEAFF. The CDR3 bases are TGTGCCAGCAGCTACCGGGAGGACACTGAAGCTTTCTTT.

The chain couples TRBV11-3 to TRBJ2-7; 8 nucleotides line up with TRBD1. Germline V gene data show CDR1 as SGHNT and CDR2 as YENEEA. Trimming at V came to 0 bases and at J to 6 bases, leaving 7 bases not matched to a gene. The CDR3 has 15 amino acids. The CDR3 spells CASSLDERTGTEQYF. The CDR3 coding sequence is TGTGCCAGCAGCTTAGATGAGAGGACAGGGACCGAGCAGTACTTC.

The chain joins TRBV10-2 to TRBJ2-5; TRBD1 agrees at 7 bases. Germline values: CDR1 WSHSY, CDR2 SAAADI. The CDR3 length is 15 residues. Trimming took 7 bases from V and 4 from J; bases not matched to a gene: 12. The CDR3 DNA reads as TGCGCCAGCACCTCGACAGGGACGGTGAGAGAGACCCAGTACTTC. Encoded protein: CASTSTGTVRETQYF.